These 3 T cell receptor beta chains originate from one sample sequenced in a study of blood T cells in healthy people across ages. A second PCR of about 7 to 12 cycles used a sample-barcoded 5' primer and a J-beta primer mix. TCRdb processed the 5' RACE reads anew with MiXCR; each CDR3 protein has one entry. The table records about 730,000 distinct CDR3 sequences, about 42% of them present only once. Input material: blood. The receptors were gathered from a woman in her sixties in good health.

This clonotype was observed a few times. CDR3 sequence reads: CAISAGLADNEQFF. Written as DNA, the CDR3 is TGTGCCATCAGCGCGGGACTAGCGGACAATGAGCAGTTCTTC. The chain has TRBV10-3 and TRBJ2-1; 11 bases align to TRBD2. The CDR3 contains 14 residues. CDR1 ENHRY and CDR2 SYGVKD come from the germline V gene. With 6 bases clipped from V and 5 bases from J, the junction kept 3 bases outside the gene matches.

This clonotype was seen once. J is TRBJ2-4 and V is TRBV20-1; weak D call: TRBD2 (5 bases). Germline assignment: CDR1 DFQATT and CDR2 SNEGSKA (reference sequence). V was pared by 1 base and J by 0 bases, with 16 bases between. This CDR3 region has 17 residues. CDR3 region: CSARGAERQLAKNIQYF. The CDR3, as DNA: TGCAGTGCTAGAGGAGCGGAGCGCCAATTAGCCAAAAACATTCAGTACTTC.

This clonotype was observed a handful of times. V gene TRBV6-5 combines with J gene TRBJ2-5; 10 bases are a match to TRBD2. V shed 6 bases and J 1 base; nucleotides not matched to a gene: 8. The germline V gene has CDR1 MNHEY and CDR2 SVGAGI. The CDR3 has 16 amino acids. The DNA of the CDR3 is TGTGCCAGCAGCCGGTTACTAGCGGGAAGCCAAGAGACCCAGTACTTC. This encodes CASSRLLAGSQETQYF.